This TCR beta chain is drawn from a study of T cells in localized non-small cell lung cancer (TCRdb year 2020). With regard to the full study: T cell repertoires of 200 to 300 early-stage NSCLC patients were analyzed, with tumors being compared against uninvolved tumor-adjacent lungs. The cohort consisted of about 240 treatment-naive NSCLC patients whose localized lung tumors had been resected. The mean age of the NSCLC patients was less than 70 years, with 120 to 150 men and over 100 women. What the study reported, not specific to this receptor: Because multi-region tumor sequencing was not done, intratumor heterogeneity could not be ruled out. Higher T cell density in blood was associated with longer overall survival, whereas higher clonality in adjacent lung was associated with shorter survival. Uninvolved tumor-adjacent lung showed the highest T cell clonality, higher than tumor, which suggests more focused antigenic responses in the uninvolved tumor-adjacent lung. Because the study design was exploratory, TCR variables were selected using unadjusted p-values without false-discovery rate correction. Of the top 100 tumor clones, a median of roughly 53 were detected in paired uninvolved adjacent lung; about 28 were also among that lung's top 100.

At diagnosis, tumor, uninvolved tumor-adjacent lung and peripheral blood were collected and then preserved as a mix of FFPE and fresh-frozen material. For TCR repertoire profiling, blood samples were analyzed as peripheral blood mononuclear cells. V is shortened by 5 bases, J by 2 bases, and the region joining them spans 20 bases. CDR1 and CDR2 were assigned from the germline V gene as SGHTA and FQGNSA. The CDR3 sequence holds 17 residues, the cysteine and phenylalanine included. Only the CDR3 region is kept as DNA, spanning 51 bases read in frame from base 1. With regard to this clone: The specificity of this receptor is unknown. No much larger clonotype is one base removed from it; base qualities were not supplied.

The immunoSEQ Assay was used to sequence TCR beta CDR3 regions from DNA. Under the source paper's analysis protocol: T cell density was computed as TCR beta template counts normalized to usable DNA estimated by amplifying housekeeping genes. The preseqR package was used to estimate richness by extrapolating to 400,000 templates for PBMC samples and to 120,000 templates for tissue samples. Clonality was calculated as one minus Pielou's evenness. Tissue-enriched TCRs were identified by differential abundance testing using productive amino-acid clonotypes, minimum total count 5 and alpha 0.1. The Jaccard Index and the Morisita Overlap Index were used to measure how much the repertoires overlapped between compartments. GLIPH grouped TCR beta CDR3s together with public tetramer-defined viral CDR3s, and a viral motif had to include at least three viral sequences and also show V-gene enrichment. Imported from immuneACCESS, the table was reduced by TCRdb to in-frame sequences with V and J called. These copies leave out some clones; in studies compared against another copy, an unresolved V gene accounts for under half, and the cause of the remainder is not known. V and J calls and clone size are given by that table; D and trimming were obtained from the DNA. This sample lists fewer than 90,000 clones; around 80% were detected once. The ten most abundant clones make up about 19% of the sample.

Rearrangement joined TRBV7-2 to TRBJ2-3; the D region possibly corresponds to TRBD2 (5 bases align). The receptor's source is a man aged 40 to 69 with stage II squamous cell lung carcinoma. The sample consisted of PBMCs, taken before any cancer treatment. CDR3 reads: CASSPVGILKDTDTQYF. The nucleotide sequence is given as TGTGCCAGCAGCCCCGTCGGGATTCTCAAGGACACAGATACGCAGTATTTT.